These T cell receptor beta chains were read from a single sample in a study of beta chain features in type 1 diabetes. TCRdb's copy holds only in-frame clones and misses some; the assay was immunoSEQ multiplex PCR. The table includes about 300,000 clones, roughly 14% detected once. Sequenced: naive CD4+ T cells from blood. Receptors were obtained from a woman aged 18-35 years with type 1 diabetes. Both conserved end residues are part of each CDR3. D genes are given only for firm matches. Clone size is given for some rows only: seen once, a few or many times, or a class if the clone is expanded.

J gene: TRBJ2-3; clone size: .; D gene: TRBD2; V gene: TRBV16; CDR3 protein: CASKAPGGARTDTQYF; CDR3 DNA: TGTGCCAGCAAGGCCCCGGGAGGGGCCAGGACAGATACGCAGTATTTT
J gene: TRBJ1-4; clone size: few; D gene: .; V gene: TRBV27; CDR3 protein: CASSPGHGWEKLFF; CDR3 DNA: TGTGCCAGCAGTCCCGGACATGGATGGGAAAAACTGTTTTTT
J gene: TRBJ1-2; clone size: .; D gene: TRBD1; V gene: TRBV19; CDR3 protein: CASRRGDRAAGYTF; CDR3 DNA: TGTGCCAGCAGAAGAGGGGACAGGGCGGCTGGCTACACCTTC
J gene: TRBJ1-2; clone size: .; D gene: .; V gene: TRBV28; CDR3 protein: CASRPGVHYGYTF; CDR3 DNA: TGTGCCAGCAGGCCAGGGGTACACTATGGCTACACCTTC
J gene: TRBJ2-6; clone size: .; D gene: .; V gene: TRBV7-9; CDR3 protein: CASSPRDSGANVLTF; CDR3 DNA: TGTGCCAGCAGCCCACGAGACTCTGGGGCCAACGTCCTGACTTTC
J gene: TRBJ2-7; clone size: few; D gene: .; V gene: TRBV30; CDR3 protein: CAWSSSLGREQYF; CDR3 DNA: TGTGCCTGGAGTTCCTCCTTGGGGCGGGAGCAGTACTTC
J gene: TRBJ2-3; clone size: many; D gene: TRBD2; V gene: TRBV29-1; CDR3 protein: CSVVAGLDTQYF; CDR3 DNA: TGCAGCGTTGTAGCGGGATTAGATACGCAGTATTTT
J gene: TRBJ2-1; clone size: .; D gene: .; V gene: TRBV6-6; CDR3 protein: CASMLRNEQFF; CDR3 DNA: TGTGCCAGCATGCTGCGGAATGAGCAGTTCTTC
J gene: TRBJ2-2; clone size: few; D gene: .; V gene: TRBV12-5; CDR3 protein: CASGLGGETGELFF; CDR3 DNA: TGTGCTAGTGGTTTGGGCGGGGAGACCGGGGAGCTGTTTTTT
J gene: TRBJ1-4; clone size: .; D gene: TRBD1; V gene: TRBV9; CDR3 protein: CASSVLTGGGEKLFF; CDR3 DNA: TGTGCCAGCAGCGTATTGACAGGGGGGGGAGAAAAACTGTTTTTT
J gene: TRBJ2-5; clone size: .; D gene: .; V gene: TRBV7-9; CDR3 protein: CASSFGGQLEETQYF; CDR3 DNA: TGTGCCAGCAGCTTCGGGGGGCAGTTGGAAGAGACCCAGTACTTC
J gene: TRBJ2-5; clone size: few; D gene: TRBD2; V gene: TRBV7-2; CDR3 protein: CASTLLAGQETQYF; CDR3 DNA: TGTGCCAGCACCTTACTAGCGGGGCAAGAGACCCAGTACTTC
J gene: TRBJ1-5; clone size: .; D gene: .; V gene: TRBV2; CDR3 protein: CASTADTNQPQHF; CDR3 DNA: TGTGCCAGCACCGCGGACACAAATCAGCCCCAGCATTTT
J gene: TRBJ2-5; clone size: .; D gene: .; V gene: TRBV29-1; CDR3 protein: CSVLSGETQYF; CDR3 DNA: TGCAGCGTTTTGAGCGGAGAGACCCAGTACTTC
J gene: TRBJ2-3; clone size: few; D gene: TRBD2; V gene: TRBV15; CDR3 protein: CATSRGTSGWGTDTQYF; CDR3 DNA: TGTGCCACCAGCAGAGGTACTAGCGGGTGGGGCACAGATACGCAGTATTTT
J gene: TRBJ1-4; clone size: few; D gene: .; V gene: TRBV11-3; CDR3 protein: CASSPHSGGWGEKLFF; CDR3 DNA: TGTGCCAGCAGCCCCCACTCTGGGGGGTGGGGTGAAAAACTGTTTTTT
J gene: TRBJ2-1; clone size: .; D gene: .; V gene: TRBV5-1; CDR3 protein: CASQLVNEQFF; CDR3 DNA: TGCGCCAGCCAACTAGTCAATGAGCAGTTCTTC
J gene: TRBJ1-2; clone size: .; D gene: TRBD1; V gene: TRBV7-2; CDR3 protein: CASSFPGQGNLRYGYTF; CDR3 DNA: TGTGCCAGCAGCTTTCCGGGACAGGGGAATCTCCGCTATGGCTACACCTTC
J gene: TRBJ1-1; clone size: few; D gene: .; V gene: TRBV14; CDR3 protein: CASSQTGNTEAFF; CDR3 DNA: TGTGCCAGCAGCCAGACAGGTAACACTGAAGCTTTCTTT
J gene: TRBJ2-7; clone size: few; D gene: TRBD1; V gene: TRBV29-1; CDR3 protein: CSVVRGDSDSYEQYF; CDR3 DNA: TGCAGCGTTGTCCGTGGGGACAGCGACTCCTACGAGCAGTACTTC
J gene: TRBJ1-2; clone size: .; D gene: .; V gene: TRBV7-9; CDR3 protein: CASSFGDYYGYTF; CDR3 DNA: TGTGCCAGCAGCTTTGGAGACTACTATGGCTACACCTTC
J gene: TRBJ2-2; clone size: .; D gene: .; V gene: TRBV7-2; CDR3 protein: CASSLLGRVTGELFF; CDR3 DNA: TGTGCCAGCAGCTTACTAGGGCGGGTCACCGGGGAGCTGTTTTTT
J gene: TRBJ1-1; clone size: .; D gene: TRBD1; V gene: TRBV30; CDR3 protein: CAWSAGATGDSEAFF; CDR3 DNA: TGTGCCTGGAGTGCAGGAGCCACAGGGGACTCTGAAGCTTTCTTT
J gene: TRBJ1-2; clone size: few; D gene: TRBD1; V gene: TRBV30; CDR3 protein: CAWSTDRAGGYTF; CDR3 DNA: TGTGCCTGGAGTACGGACAGGGCGGGTGGCTACACCTTC
J gene: TRBJ2-5; clone size: .; D gene: .; V gene: TRBV5-1; CDR3 protein: CASSPGVQETQYF; CDR3 DNA: TGCGCCAGCAGCCCCGGAGTTCAAGAGACCCAGTACTTC
J gene: TRBJ1-1; clone size: .; D gene: TRBD1; V gene: TRBV27; CDR3 protein: CASSLPGTGITEAFF; CDR3 DNA: TGTGCCAGCAGTTTACCCGGGACAGGGATCACTGAAGCTTTCTTT
J gene: TRBJ2-1; clone size: .; D gene: TRBD2; V gene: TRBV11-2; CDR3 protein: CASSLGNSGRRNEQFF; CDR3 DNA: TGTGCCAGCAGCTTAGGTAATAGCGGGAGAAGGAATGAGCAGTTCTTC
J gene: TRBJ1-1; clone size: few; D gene: .; V gene: TRBV5-6; CDR3 protein: CASSLGTDRAEAFF; CDR3 DNA: TGTGCCAGCAGCTTGGGGACAGATCGCGCTGAAGCTTTCTTT
J gene: TRBJ2-5; clone size: .; D gene: .; V gene: TRBV11-2; CDR3 protein: CASSLGGLRETQYF; CDR3 DNA: TGTGCCAGCAGCTTAGGGGGACTTCGGGAGACCCAGTACTTC
J gene: TRBJ2-1; clone size: .; D gene: TRBD2; V gene: TRBV5-6; CDR3 protein: CASSLGGLVNEQFF; CDR3 DNA: TGTGCCAGCAGCTTGGGGGGACTAGTCAATGAGCAGTTCTTC
J gene: TRBJ2-1; clone size: .; D gene: .; V gene: TRBV7-3; CDR3 protein: CASSLHPTGGEQFF; CDR3 DNA: TGTGCCAGCAGCTTACACCCCACCGGGGGTGAGCAGTTCTTC
J gene: TRBJ1-2; clone size: .; D gene: .; V gene: TRBV28; CDR3 protein: CASRSGTVSGGYTF; CDR3 DNA: TGTGCCAGCAGGTCAGGCACGGTCTCTGGGGGCTACACCTTC
J gene: TRBJ1-1; clone size: few; D gene: .; V gene: TRBV5-4; CDR3 protein: CASSFREASRAEAFF; CDR3 DNA: TGTGCCAGCAGCTTCAGGGAGGCGAGTCGCGCTGAAGCTTTCTTT
J gene: TRBJ2-1; clone size: .; D gene: TRBD2; V gene: TRBV9; CDR3 protein: CASSVGPGLAVLNEQFF; CDR3 DNA: TGTGCCAGCAGCGTAGGCCCGGGACTAGCGGTACTGAATGAGCAGTTCTTC
J gene: TRBJ1-1; clone size: few; D gene: TRBD1; V gene: TRBV18; CDR3 protein: CASSPRLDRAVTEAFF; CDR3 DNA: TGTGCCAGCTCACCTCGTCTAGACAGGGCGGTCACTGAAGCTTTCTTT
J gene: TRBJ2-1; clone size: few; D gene: TRBD1; V gene: TRBV5-6; CDR3 protein: CASSFTQGAYYNEQFF; CDR3 DNA: TGTGCCAGCAGCTTTACACAGGGGGCCTACTATAATGAGCAGTTCTTC
J gene: TRBJ1-1; clone size: .; D gene: .; V gene: TRBV5-4; CDR3 protein: CASSLGQRWSEAFF; CDR3 DNA: TGTGCCAGCAGCTTGGGACAGCGTTGGTCTGAAGCTTTCTTT
J gene: TRBJ1-2; clone size: .; D gene: TRBD1; V gene: TRBV6-5; CDR3 protein: CASSYSSGTVNYGYTF; CDR3 DNA: TGTGCCAGCAGTTACTCTAGTGGGACAGTTAACTATGGCTACACCTTC
J gene: TRBJ1-1; clone size: few; D gene: TRBD1; V gene: TRBV6-5; CDR3 protein: CASSYGGGLGTEAFF; CDR3 DNA: TGTGCCAGCAGTTACGGAGGGGGCCTTGGCACTGAAGCTTTCTTT